These T cell receptor beta chains were read from a single sample in a study of blood T cell repertoires in COVID-19. The method was immunoSEQ multiplex PCR; TCRdb's version includes in-frame clones alone and lacks a portion of them. The sample consists of 290,000 or so clones, more than 85% of them appearing once. The sequenced sample was peripheral blood. The receptors derive from a man aged 65 to 85 with acute or convalescent COVID-19. Each CDR3 is given with its conserved first and last residue. The order of the fields is V gene, J gene, clone size, D gene, CDR3 protein, CDR3 DNA. D genes are given only for firm matches. The size of a clone is reported for some rows only, either as once, few or many, or as a class for expanded clones.

>TRBV6-4|TRBJ2-2|-|TRBD1
CASSAQGDTGELFF
TGTGCCAGCAGTGCACAGGGGGACACCGGGGAGCTGTTTTTT
>TRBV6-1|TRBJ1-6|-|-
CASSENSPADSPLHF
TGTGCCAGCAGTGAAAACTCCCCTGCGGATTCACCCCTCCACTTT
>TRBV18|TRBJ2-1|-|-
CASSQTEAYNEQFF
TGTGCCAGCTCACAGACAGAGGCCTACAATGAGCAGTTCTTC
>TRBV18|TRBJ1-3|-|TRBD1
CASSPTGFGISGNTIYF
TGTGCCAGCTCACCGACAGGGTTTGGGATCTCTGGAAACACCATATATTTT
>TRBV30|TRBJ1-3|-|-
CAWQPRRGSGNTIYF
TGTGCCTGGCAACCCCGAAGGGGCTCTGGAAACACCATATATTTT
>TRBV5-1|TRBJ2-3|-|-
CASSRSGSTDTQYF
TGCGCCAGCAGCAGATCAGGTAGCACAGATACGCAGTATTTT
>TRBV9|TRBJ2-7|-|TRBD1
CASSVGGTGSTYEQYF
TGTGCCAGCAGCGTAGGGGGGACAGGGAGTACCTACGAGCAGTACTTC
>TRBV2|TRBJ1-5|-|-
CASSQAGVAQPQHF
TGTGCCAGCAGTCAGGCAGGGGTAGCGCAGCCCCAGCATTTT
>TRBV10-3|TRBJ2-5|once|-
CAISERGETQYF
TGTGCCATCAGTGAGAGGGGAGAGACCCAGTACTTC
>TRBV9|TRBJ2-5|-|-
CASSVKKGVDQEETQYF
TGTGCCAGCAGCGTAAAAAAAGGGGTCGACCAGGAAGAGACCCAGTACTTC